These T cell receptor beta chains were read from a single sample in a study of T cell repertoires in cytomegalovirus infection. TCRdb re-called the reads through MiXCR, storing one row per CDR3 protein. This table has hundreds of thousands of distinct CDR3 sequences, about a sixth appearing once. Sample: PBMCs. These receptors came from a human donor in good health (CMV status not recorded). Some clones in this sample may be carry-over from other donors' samples. The CDR3 runs from the conserved cysteine through the conserved F or W. A D gene is named only where the DNA matches it firmly. A row's size may be missing; if present it is once, few, many or a size class.

>.|few|TRBJ2-4|TRBV12-3/TRBV12-4
CASSLDRPIQYF
TGTGCCAGCAGTTTAGACAGGCCGATTCAGTACTTC
>.|.|TRBJ1-4|TRBV20-1
CSARDAGLREKLFF
TGCAGTGCTAGAGATGCAGGGTTAAGGGAAAAACTGTTTTTT
>TRBD2|.|TRBJ2-5|TRBV20-1
CSAWTSGGPETQYF
TGCAGTGCTTGGACTAGCGGGGGCCCAGAGACCCAGTACTTC
>.|.|TRBJ2-1|TRBV3-1
CASSQASTTYNEQFF
TGTGCCAGCAGCCAAGCCTCCACTACGTACAATGAGCAGTTCTTC
>.|few|TRBJ2-5|TRBV20-1
CSAMPQGVGGAQYF
TGCAGTGCTATGCCCCAGGGGGTCGGAGGGGCCCAGTACTTC
>TRBD1|few|TRBJ2-7|TRBV20-1
CSARAGDRGYEQYF
TGCAGTGCTAGAGCCGGGGACAGGGGGTACGAGCAGTACTTC
>TRBD1|many|TRBJ2-1|TRBV18
CASSPGTGDEQFF
TGTGCCAGCTCACCGGGGACAGGGGATGAGCAGTTCTTC
>.|.|TRBJ2-7|TRBV27
CASSLGLLNEQYF
TGTGCCAGCAGTTTGGGACTGCTTAACGAGCAGTACTTC
>TRBD1|few|TRBJ2-7|TRBV20-1
CSATTGAHYEQYF
TGCAGTGCTACGACAGGGGCCCACTACGAGCAGTACTTC
>TRBD1|few|TRBJ2-7|TRBV5-1
CASSPSGTDPYEQYF
TGCGCCAGCAGTCCCTCCGGGACAGACCCCTACGAGCAGTACTTC
>TRBD1|.|TRBJ1-1|TRBV20-1
CSAGRDRGVMGANTEAFF
TGCAGTGCTGGTAGGGACAGGGGAGTAATGGGGGCGAACACTGAAGCTTTCTTT
>TRBD2|few|TRBJ2-7|TRBV4-2
CASSQMTSGGYEQYF
TGTGCCAGCAGCCAAATGACTAGCGGGGGATACGAGCAGTACTTC
>.|many|TRBJ1-2|TRBV19
CASRRREDGYTF
TGTGCCAGCCGCCGGAGGGAGGATGGCTACACCTTC
>.|.|TRBJ2-7|TRBV10-3
CAISSGPTYEQYF
TGTGCCATCAGTTCGGGCCCAACCTACGAGCAGTACTTC
>.|.|TRBJ2-7|TRBV28
CASSSLGASYEQYF
TGTGCCAGCAGCTCCCTTGGGGCGAGCTACGAGCAGTACTTC
>TRBD1|.|TRBJ1-5|TRBV20-1
CSATTGAVSNQPQHF
TGCAGTGCAACGACAGGGGCAGTTTCCAATCAGCCCCAGCATTTT
>.|.|TRBJ2-5|TRBV7-9
CASSLRPGAQYF
TGTGCCAGCAGCTTAAGACCGGGGGCCCAGTACTTC
>.|.|TRBJ2-7|TRBV28
CASSPYPQGIYEQYF
TGTGCCAGCAGTCCCTATCCCCAGGGTATCTACGAGCAGTACTTC
>.|.|TRBJ2-7|TRBV27
CASSLSGGRVHEQYF
TGTGCCAGCAGTTTATCTGGGGGCAGGGTCCACGAGCAGTACTTC
>.|many|TRBJ2-5|TRBV20-1
CSASAGTPGETQYF
TGCAGTGCTAGTGCCGGGACGCCAGGAGAGACCCAGTACTTC
>.|many|TRBJ1-5|TRBV28
CASSTGSGNQPQHF
TGTGCCAGCAGCACAGGGTCTGGCAATCAGCCCCAGCATTTT
>.|many|TRBJ1-5|TRBV12-5
CASGLVLGTDSNQPQHF
TGTGCTAGTGGTTTGGTACTTGGGACGGATAGCAATCAGCCCCAGCATTTT
>.|many|TRBJ2-1|TRBV7-2
CASSLAGGASYNEQFF
TGTGCCAGCAGCTTAGCTGGGGGGGCTTCCTACAATGAGCAGTTCTTC
>.|once|TRBJ1-5|TRBV7-4
CASSFGADNQPQHF
TGTGCCAGCAGCTTTGGCGCTGACAATCAGCCCCAGCATTTT
>.|many|TRBJ2-2|TRBV7-8
CASSLIVGGPGELFF
TGTGCCAGCAGCTTAATTGTAGGAGGACCCGGGGAGCTGTTTTTT
>.|.|TRBJ2-7|TRBV28
CASSSRGRDRNSYEQYF
TGTGCCAGCAGTTCCCGGGGCCGGGACCGAAACTCCTACGAGCAGTACTTC
>.|many|TRBJ2-1|TRBV12-3/TRBV12-4
CASSPDSFSYNEQFF
TGTGCCAGCAGTCCTGACTCATTCTCCTACAATGAGCAGTTCTTC
>.|.|TRBJ2-5|TRBV20-1
CSARGDSETQYF
TGCAGTGCTAGAGGGGACTCAGAGACCCAGTACTTC
>.|.|TRBJ2-7|TRBV14
CASSQGLGARYEQYF
TGTGCCAGCAGCCAAGGACTGGGGGCGCGTTACGAGCAGTACTTC
>TRBD1|.|TRBJ2-5|TRBV11-2
CASSFNRGSETQYF
TGTGCCAGCAGCTTTAACAGGGGGTCGGAGACCCAGTACTTC
>TRBD2|many|TRBJ2-5|TRBV7-2
CASSLGLAGPKETQYF
TGTGCCAGCAGCTTAGGACTAGCGGGGCCGAAAGAGACCCAGTACTTC
>.|few|TRBJ2-5|TRBV7-7
CASSLGVRGEETQYF
TGTGCTAGCAGCTTAGGGGTCAGGGGCGAAGAGACCCAGTACTTC
>.|many|TRBJ2-1|TRBV7-7
CASSPSPAMGNEQFF
TGTGCTAGCAGCCCGTCCCCAGCCATGGGGAATGAGCAGTTCTTC
>.|many|TRBJ2-7|TRBV28
CASSPPGLAYEQYF
TGTGCCAGCAGTCCTCCGGGACTTGCCTACGAGCAGTACTTC
>.|few|TRBJ2-2|TRBV19
CATGLRGYGELFF
TGTGCCACAGGACTAAGAGGATACGGGGAGCTGTTTTTT
>TRBD1|few|TRBJ1-5|TRBV6-5
CASSYNGGRGDQPQHF
TGTGCCAGCAGTTACAACGGGGGCAGGGGGGATCAGCCCCAGCATTTT
>TRBD1|few|TRBJ2-5|TRBV2
CASGTGEESTQYF
TGTGCCAGCGGGACAGGGGAAGAATCGACCCAGTACTTC
>.|.|TRBJ2-1|TRBV5-1
CASSLVLSEDNEQFF
TGCGCCAGCAGCTTGGTACTCAGTGAAGACAATGAGCAGTTCTTC
>.|.|TRBJ2-1|TRBV3-1
CASSQAGVNEQFF
TGTGCCAGCAGCCAGGCAGGCGTCAATGAGCAGTTCTTC
>.|many|TRBJ1-4|TRBV12-3/TRBV12-4
CASVEGRWTEKLFF
TGTGCCAGCGTAGAGGGAAGGTGGACCGAAAAACTGTTTTTT
>TRBD2|many|TRBJ2-7|TRBV6-5
CASSYVASGYYEQYF
TGTGCCAGCAGTTACGTTGCTAGCGGGTACTACGAGCAGTACTTC
>.|.|TRBJ1-5|TRBV6-2/TRBV6-3
CASSPYLGQYQPQHF
TGTGCCAGCAGCCCCTACCTTGGACAGTATCAGCCCCAGCATTTT
>.|.|TRBJ1-3|TRBV20-1
CSAPGVGNTIYF
TGCAGTGCTCCCGGGGTGGGAAACACCATATATTTT